These 25 T cell receptor beta chains came from one sample sequenced in a study of T cell responses to AZD1222 COVID-19 vaccine. Measured with immunoSEQ multiplex PCR; TCRdb has only the in-frame clones, and not every one. The data show roughly 70,000 clones, 86% seen once. The sample was peripheral blood, taken on day 0 of AZD1222 vaccination. These receptors were obtained from an adult in good health.

This clone was recorded only once. V gene TRBV19 combines with J gene TRBJ2-1; 13 bases are a match to TRBD2. V lost 3 bases, J lost 2 bases, and 7 bases stayed unmatched. Germline V lookup: CDR1 LNHDA, CDR2 SQIVND (reference sequence). This CDR3 comprises 18 residues. The CDR3 region has the DNA TGTGCCAGTAGTATGGGGGGACTAGCGGGGAGGCCCTACAATGAGCAGTTCTTC. Protein product: CASSMGGLAGRPYNEQFF. Full variable domain (rest looked up from reference TRBV19 and TRBJ2-1): DGGITQSPKYLFRKEGQNVTLSCEQNLNHDAMYWYRQDPGQGLRLIYYSQIVNDFQKGDIAEGYSVSREKKESFPLTVTSAQKNPTAFYLCASSMGGLAGRPYNEQFFGPGTRLTVL.

V usage is TRBV30 and J usage is TRBJ1-1; D uncertain. Germline CDR1 and CDR2: GTSNPN and SVGIG (reference sequence). The CDR3 length is 14 residues. V shed 4 bases and J shed 11 bases, with 23 bases lying between them. CDR3 sequence (DNA): TGTGCCTGGATCCCGGAAGGGAAGGGCGGTCTGGCTTTCTTT. Translating it yields CAWIPEGKGGLAFF. Based on the CDR3 plus reference TRBV30 and TRBJ1-1, the full variable domain is SQTIHQWPATLVQPVGSPLSLECTVEGTSNPNLYWYRQAAGRGLQLLFYSVGIGQISSEVPQNLSASRPQDRQFILSSKKLLLSDSGFYLCAWIPEGKGGLAFFGQGTRLTVV.

The V gene is TRBV7-2, the J gene TRBJ1-1; TRBD1 aligns across 8 bases. The J segment lost 1 base and the V segment lost 5 bases, leaving 6 bases of the junction unmatched. Germline V gives CDR1 SGHTA, CDR2 FQGNSA. There are 15 residues in the CDR3. The CDR3: CASSEPGTGNTEAFF. CDR3 bases: TGTGCCAGCAGCGAGCCCGGGACAGGGAACACTGAAGCTTTCTTT.

CDR3 bases: TGTGCCAGCAGTTACGAGGTACGGGAGACCCAGTACTTC. Its translation: CASSYEVRETQYF. The chain has TRBV6-2 or TRBV6-3 and TRBJ2-5; no clear D. The CDR3 consists of 13 residues. V shed 2 bases and J shed 5 bases, with 9 bases lying between them. Germline CDR1 MNHEY, CDR2 SVGEGT.

V is TRBV6-5 and J is TRBJ2-7; D call uncertain. CDR3 length: 13 residues. Per germline, CDR1 MNHEY and CDR2 SVGAGI. Trimming pared 7 bases from V and 3 bases from J, leaving 13 bases between. CDR3 DNA sequence: TGTGCCAGCATGGGTCGGGCAGGCTACGAGCAGTACTTC. Translation: CASMGRAGYEQYF.

V is TRBV27 and J is TRBJ1-4; tentatively, D is TRBD1 (5 bases). Trimming shortened V by 0 bases and J by 3 bases, and 8 bases separated the two germline ends. CDR1 and CDR2 from the germline V gene are MNHEY and SMNVEV (reference sequence). The CDR3 loop spans 15 amino acids. For the CDR3, the DNA is TGTGCCAGCAGTTTATCTAGGGGTTCTAATGAAAAACTGTTTTTT. Translating it yields CASSLSRGSNEKLFF.

This rearrangement joins TRBV27 to TRBJ1-1, with D perhaps matching TRBD1 (6 bases). The CDR3 is 13 residues long. Trimming left V 6 bases short and J 8 bases short, with 16 bases between. CDR1 and CDR2 from the germline V gene are MNHEY and SMNVEV (reference sequence). In DNA, the CDR3 is TGTGCCAGCAGAGAATCAGGGGACAAGGAAGCTTTCTTT. This encodes CASRESGDKEAFF.

This clone has only a few counts. The chain combines TRBV27 with TRBJ1-6; D might be TRBD1 (5 bases). V lost 6 bases to trimming and J lost 8 bases, with 14 bases between them. Germline V gene data show CDR1 as MNHEY and CDR2 as SMNVEV (reference sequence). The length of the CDR3 is 14 residues. The CDR3 nucleotides are TGTGCCAGCAGACCCGGGGGAATGGATTCACCCCTCCACTTT. This translates into CASRPGGMDSPLHF.

The gene calls are TRBV19 and TRBJ1-2, with 9 bases matching TRBD1. CDR1 and CDR2 from the germline V gene are LNHDA and SQIVND (reference sequence). The CDR3 is 15 amino acids. The junction had 6 bases not matched to a gene; V was cut back by 5 bases and J by 2 bases. As DNA, the CDR3 is TGTGCCAGTAGTTCCCGGACAGGGGAGAACTATGGCTACACCTTC. The encoded protein is CASSSRTGENYGYTF.

This chain connects TRBV23-1 to TRBJ2-7; weak D call: TRBD1 (5 bases). TRBV23-1 is noted as an ORF with a role that remains uncertain. CDR3 size: 15 residues. V lost 0 bases to trimming and J lost 1 base, with 10 bases between them. The chain's CDR3 is CASSQSSGHSYEQYF. In DNA, the CDR3 is TGCGCCAGCAGTCAATCGTCAGGGCATTCCTACGAGCAGTACTTC.

This chain uses TRBV3-1 (or the pseudogene TRBV3-2) with TRBJ2-1; TRBD2 matches at 7 bases. The CDR3 covers 16 residues. CDR1 and CDR2 (germline): LGHDT, YNNKEL (reference sequence). After removal of 4 bases from V and 2 bases from J, the junction contained 8 bases not matched to a gene. The CDR3 loop is CASSREGSGPYNEQFF. In nucleotides, the CDR3 is TGTGCCAGCAGCCGGGAGGGTAGCGGCCCCTACAATGAGCAGTTCTTC.

The chain couples TRBV5-1 to TRBJ2-7; 7 bases map to TRBD1. Germline CDR1 and CDR2: SGHRS and YFSETQ. Germline trimming cut 0 bases from V and 0 bases from J; bases unmatched to any gene: 6. CDR3 length: 16 residues. The CDR3 nucleotides read TGCGCCAGCAGCTTGGATGCGACAGGGATCTCCTACGAGCAGTACTTC. This codes for CASSLDATGISYEQYF.

The chain is built from TRBV19 and TRBJ2-7; 7 bases fit TRBD1. Germline V gene sequence: CDR1 LNHDA, CDR2 SQIVND (reference sequence). The length of the CDR3 is 15 residues. V shed 6 bases and J 4 bases; nucleotides not matched to a gene: 12. The CDR3 reads CASSPQTGEGYEQYF. CDR3 bases: TGTGCCAGTAGCCCTCAAACAGGGGAAGGGTACGAGCAGTACTTC.

The chain links TRBV9 to TRBJ2-7; the D gene is possibly TRBD2 (5 bases). With 4 bases removed from V and 6 bases from J, the gap between germline ends came to 17 bases. This CDR3 comprises 14 residues. Germline CDR1 SGDLS, CDR2 YYNGEE. The CDR3: CASSSGSGATEQYF. The CDR3 DNA reads as TGTGCCAGCAGCTCGGGGAGCGGAGCGACCGAGCAGTACTTC.

The rearrangement joins TRBV12-5 to TRBJ1-5; D gene ambiguous. The V gene's germline CDR1 is LGHNT and CDR2 FRNRAP. There are 13 residues in the CDR3. The V gene lost 1 base and the J gene lost 7 bases, with 8 bases spanning the gap. The CDR3 protein is CASGLGTGQPQHF. Here the CDR3 DNA reads TGTGCTAGTGGTTTGGGCACGGGCCAGCCCCAGCATTTT.

The J gene is TRBJ1-5, the V gene TRBV30, with D maybe TRBD1 (6 bases). The ends were cut back, 1 base at V and 8 bases at J, with 18 bases in the middle. This CDR3 is built from 15 residues. Germline V CDR1 and CDR2: GTSNPN, SVGIG (reference sequence). DNA for the CDR3: TGTGCCTGGAGTGGGGACACCAAACTCCAGGAGCCCCAGCATTTT. The encoded protein is CAWSGDTKLQEPQHF.

V and J are TRBV12-5 and TRBJ2-3, with a possible D match to TRBD2 (6 bases). CDR3 length: 15 residues. Germline assignment: CDR1 LGHNT and CDR2 FRNRAP. V lost 7 bases and J 2 bases, leaving 16 bases between the germline ends. The CDR3 nucleotides read TGTGCTAGTGCCAAAAGTGGAGGGATCACAGATACGCAGTATTTT. Its protein is CASAKSGGITDTQYF.

The CDR3 region has the DNA TGTGCCAGCAGTTTATCCACGTGGGGGCCCAACTCCTACGAGCAGTACTTC. This translates into CASSLSTWGPNSYEQYF. V gene TRBV27 combines with J gene TRBJ2-7, with a possible D match to TRBD1 (6 bases). The germline V and J ends were trimmed by 0 bases and 0 bases, with 15 bases remaining between them. Germline V gives CDR1 MNHEY, CDR2 SMNVEV (reference sequence). The CDR3 runs to 17 residues.

This rearrangement joins TRBV2 to TRBJ2-2, with a tentative D call TRBD2 (5 bases). The CDR3 contains 16 residues. V lost 8 bases and J 8 bases, leaving 24 bases between the germline ends. CDR1 is SNHLY and CDR2 is FYNNEI in the germline V gene. In DNA, the CDR3 is TGTGCCAGCGCCCTAGTAGGAGGACCTTTCGGGGGGGAGCTGTTTTTT. Translation: CASALVGGPFGGELFF.

This clone is a singleton in its sample. The chain joins TRBV7-9 to TRBJ2-7; possible D gene TRBD1, 6 bases. This CDR3 comprises 14 residues. Germline V gene data show CDR1 as SEHNR and CDR2 as FQNEAQ (reference sequence). Trimming cost V 2 bases and J 0 bases, with 8 bases left between them. The chain's CDR3 is CASSLNRVSYEQYF. The DNA for the CDR3 is TGTGCCAGCAGCTTAAACAGGGTCTCCTACGAGCAGTACTTC.

The chain recombines TRBV7-8 with TRBJ1-5; D ambiguous. Trimming removed 1 base from V and 0 bases from J, with 1 base in between. The germline V gene encodes CDR1 SGHVS and CDR2 FQNEAQ. This CDR3 region has 13 residues. CDR3 DNA sequence: TGTGCCAGCAGCTTAGTTAGCAATCAGCCCCAGCATTTT. Encoded protein: CASSLVSNQPQHF.

V and J are TRBV27 and TRBJ1-3; a possible D gene is TRBD1 (6 bases). Trimming left V 2 bases short and J 4 bases short, with 9 bases between. CDR3 length: 14 residues. Germline lookup yields CDR1 MNHEY and CDR2 SMNVEV (reference sequence). CDR3 coding DNA: TGTGCCAGCAGTTTAACAGGGATCGGAAACACCATATATTTT. This sequence encodes CASSLTGIGNTIYF.

The chain uses TRBV27 and TRBJ2-3; weak D call: TRBD2 (5 bases). Trimming pared 5 bases from V and 2 bases from J, leaving 11 bases between. The CDR3 is 14 residues long. The germline gives CDR1 MNHEY, CDR2 SMNVEV (reference sequence). The CDR3, as DNA: TGTGCCAGCAGTCCCCGGGAATACACAGATACGCAGTATTTT. Translated, it gives CASSPREYTDTQYF.

The V gene is TRBV10-1, the J gene TRBJ2-7; 9 nucleotides agree with TRBD1. CDR3 length equals 15 residues. V gave up 10 bases and J gave up 3 bases; unmatched junction bases: 13. Germline V gene data show CDR1 as WNHNN and CDR2 as SYGVQD (reference sequence). CDR3 protein: CAKLDPGQGLYEQYF. CDR3 DNA: TGCGCCAAGCTCGATCCGGGACAGGGCCTCTACGAGCAGTACTTC.

J is TRBJ2-1 and V is TRBV28; D might be TRBD2 (5 bases). V was cut by 1 base and J by 9 bases, with 22 bases left in between. Germline V gives CDR1 MDHEN, CDR2 SYDVKM. The CDR3 contains 17 residues. CDR3 bases: TGTGCCAGCAGTTTATATAGGGATTACGGCGGCGGGCTTGAGCAGTTCTTC. Translating it yields CASSLYRDYGGGLEQFF. Combining the CDR3 with reference TRBV28 and TRBJ2-1 gives the whole variable domain DVKVTQSSRYLVKRTGEKVFLECVQDMDHENMFWYRQDPGLGLRLIYFSYDVKMKEKGDIPEGYSVSREKKERFSLILESASTNQTSMYLCASSLYRDYGGGLEQFFGPGTRLTVL.